A few counts support the clone carrying this TCR beta chain. Its antigen is undetermined. This entry is derived from a study of cytomegalovirus exposure and HLA in healthy donors. Study outcomes and limitations: Reported performance of the classifier showed diagnosis of cytomegalovirus status with high specificity and sensitivity. Overall, about 160 TCR beta chains were annotated as cytomegalovirus-associated. It was reported in a later analysis that an Asian-associated ancestry cluster showed fewer N-insertions than the roughly 670-donor mean.

PCR was performed using 60 Vbeta and 13 Jbeta primers. The repertoire was sequenced with immunoSEQ multiplex PCR; TCRdb's copy has only in-frame clones and lacks some. The table includes more than 100,000 clones, roughly four fifths detected once. Although they were nominally healthy when sampled, donors likely had unrecorded immune exposures. Material: PBMCs. The sequence was collected from a woman between 50 and 59 years old in good health and CMV-seropositive.

Here the CDR3 reads CASSGQGIINYGYTF. CDR3 sequence (DNA): TGTGCCAGCAGCGGACAGGGGATTATTAACTATGGCTACACCTTC. The rearrangement links TRBV9 to TRBJ1-2; 8 positions match TRBD1. CDR3 length: 15 amino acids. Trimming at V came to 3 bases and at J to 1 base, leaving 5 bases not matched to a gene. Germline V gene lookup returns CDR1 SGDLS and CDR2 YYNGEE.